The subject of this entry is one T cell receptor beta chain. The source of the sample is a study of blood T cell repertoires in COVID-19. The germline V and J ends were trimmed by 2 bases and 9 bases, with 23 bases remaining between them. Germline CDR1 reads SGHTA; CDR2 reads FQGTGA. The CDR3 contains 17 residues. Data came from immunoSEQ multiplex PCR; TCRdb stores just in-frame clones and leaves some out. In the table there are under 150,000 clones, around 77% of which are singletons. The sequencing input was peripheral blood. The receptor was isolated from a man aged 45-60 years with active or convalescent COVID-19. The chain recombines TRBV7-3 with TRBJ2-1, with D perhaps TRBD2 (5 bases). In DNA form, the CDR3 reads TGTGCCAGCAGCTTAGGACTCTCTGGCCCGATGACGGGTGAGCAGTTCTTC. Its protein product is CASSLGLSGPMTGEQFF.